These 16 T cell receptor beta chains originate from one sample sequenced in a study of neurological immune-mediated disorders. TCRdb called the 5' RACE reads again in MiXCR, with one record for every CDR3 protein. The sample holds 50,000 to 60,000 distinct CDR3 sequences, over 3.5% seen once. Sequencing input: CD4+ T cells from blood. These receptors all stem from a woman aged 40 to 50 with multiple sclerosis.

Only one count was recorded for this clonotype. The V call is TRBV12-2, the J call TRBJ1-1; the D call of TRBD1 is as the table states it, not checked on the DNA. TRBV12-2 is labeled a pseudogene. This CDR3 contains 14 residues. The CDR3 nucleotides are TGTGCAAGTCGCTTAGGAGGGGCGGGAACTGAAGCTTTCTTT. Protein: CASRLGGAGTEAFF.

This clonotype has ten or more counts. The rearrangement links TRBV18 to TRBJ2-5, with D hard to call. The CDR3 runs to 14 residues. Trimming removed 2 bases from V and 1 base from J, with 8 bases in between. Germline-derived CDR1 and CDR2 are KGHSH and LQKENI. The DNA of the CDR3 is TGTGCCAGCTCACCAAGTCCAGTCCAAGAGACCCAGTACTTC. Translated: CASSPSPVQETQYF.

The table lists this clonotype with many counts. CDR3: CAITSASSYNEQFF. In nucleotides, the CDR3 is TGTGCCATCACCTCGGCTAGCTCCTACAATGAGCAGTTCTTC. V is TRBV10-3 and J is TRBJ2-1; D uncertain. The CDR3 sequence is 14 residues long. The V end was cut by 7 bases, the J end by 0 bases, with 10 bases between. Germline CDR1 and CDR2: ENHRY and SYGVKD.

This clonotype has ten or more counts. The genes are TRBV4-1 and TRBJ1-3; TRBD1 matches at 8 bases. Germline V gene lookup returns CDR1 MGHRA and CDR2 YSYEKL. With 2 bases clipped from V and 3 bases from J, the junction kept 3 bases outside the gene matches. CDR3 length: 15 amino acids. In DNA form, the CDR3 reads TGCGCCAGCAGCCAACCAGGGGGCTTTGGAAACACCATATATTTT. It translates to CASSQPGGFGNTIYF.

Ten or more counts support this clonotype. The chain has TRBV4-1 and TRBJ1-2; D is unresolved. Germline CDR1 MGHRA, CDR2 YSYEKL. The CDR3 covers 16 residues. V was shortened by 0 bases and J by 4 bases, with 15 bases between the two germline ends. The CDR3 loop is CASSQEEAVGVYGYTF. CDR3 DNA sequence: TGCGCCAGCAGCCAAGAGGAGGCGGTTGGGGTCTATGGCTACACCTTC.

Many counts were recorded for this clonotype. The chain joins TRBV27 to TRBJ2-7, with D maybe TRBD1 (5 bases). The CDR3 contains 14 residues. Between the trimmed V and J ends, which lost 4 bases and 5 bases, there was a span of 15 bases. Germline assignment: CDR1 MNHEY and CDR2 SMNVEV (reference sequence). The CDR3 DNA sequence: TGTGCCAGCAGTTCATGGCAGGGAATCCACGAGCAGTACTTC. It specifies CASSSWQGIHEQYF.

This clonotype showed up many times. The CDR3 DNA reads as TGTGCCAGCAGCCCAGGGGGCCTCAGGGTTCGGTATGGCTACACCTTC. Encoded protein: CASSPGGLRVRYGYTF. The chain joins TRBV3-1 to TRBJ1-2; 8 positions agree with TRBD1. This CDR3 contains 16 residues. Per germline, CDR1 LGHDT and CDR2 YNNKEL (reference sequence). V shed 4 bases and J 5 bases; nucleotides not matched to a gene: 12.

Ten or more counts support this clonotype. The chain combines TRBV10-1 with TRBJ1-1; D perhaps matches TRBD1 (5 bases). Germline V CDR1 and CDR2: WNHNN, SYGVQD (reference sequence). CDR3 length: 16 amino acids. V was pared by 6 bases and J by 7 bases, with 24 bases between. CDR3 loop: CASSPRRRGNRGEAFF. CDR3 sequence (DNA): TGCGCCAGCAGCCCCAGAAGGAGGGGAAATAGAGGTGAAGCTTTCTTT.

This clonotype was detected ten times or more. This sequence joins TRBV7-9 and TRBJ2-7, with D perhaps TRBD2 (6 bases). This CDR3 region has 14 residues. CDR1 and CDR2 (germline): SEHNR, FQNEAQ (reference sequence). Trimming took off 5 bases at V and 3 bases at J, with 14 bases between the two ends. CDR3: CASSNGGKGYEQYF. The CDR3 DNA reads as TGTGCCAGCAGCAATGGGGGGAAGGGCTACGAGCAGTACTTC.

This clonotype has at least ten counts. This chain links TRBV28 with TRBJ1-1; 8 bases map to TRBD1. V lost 2 bases, J lost 11 bases, and 7 bases stayed unmatched. Germline CDR1 is MDHEN and CDR2 is SYDVKM. CDR3 length: 13 residues. CDR3 sequence reads: CASSLMHRGVAFF. In DNA form, the CDR3 reads TGTGCCAGCAGTTTAATGCACAGGGGGGTGGCTTTCTTT.

This clonotype was seen repeatedly, ten times or more. The chain is built from TRBV20-1 and TRBJ2-7; D is unclear. Trimming took 3 bases from V and 6 from J, leaving 15 bases between them. Germline lookup yields CDR1 DFQATT and CDR2 SNEGSKA (reference sequence). CDR3 length: 13 residues. In nucleotides, the CDR3 is TGCAGTGCTAGTACCACTGGTCTTTCCGAGCAGTACTTC. Translated: CSASTTGLSEQYF.

This clonotype was seen many times. V usage is TRBV18 and J usage is TRBJ1-1; D uncertain. CDR1 is KGHSH and CDR2 is LQKENI in the germline V gene. The germline V and J ends were trimmed by 3 bases and 3 bases, with 14 bases remaining between them. This CDR3 is built from 15 residues. Written as DNA, the CDR3 is TGTGCCAGCTCACCCAGGATCCAGGTATACACTGAAGCTTTCTTT. Translation: CASSPRIQVYTEAFF. The whole variable domain, filled in from reference TRBV18 and TRBJ1-1, reads NAGVMQNPRHLVRRRGQEARLRCSPMKGHSHVYWYRQLPEEGLKFMVYLQKENIIDESGMPKERFSAEFPKEGPSILRIQQVVRGDSAAYFCASSPRIQVYTEAFFGQGTRLTVV.

This clonotype was counted ten times or more. As DNA, the CDR3 is TGTGCCAGCAGCTCACAGCGGGGCTACGAGCAGTACTTC. Translated, it gives CASSSQRGYEQYF. The V and J genes are TRBV5-6 and TRBJ2-7; 7 positions agree with TRBD2. V lost 3 bases and J lost 3; bases outside the gene matches: 3. Looked up from germline, CDR1 is SGHDT and CDR2 is YYEEEE. The CDR3 contains 13 residues.

This clonotype has ten or more counts. CDR3 DNA sequence: TGTGCCATCAGCGACAGGGTGTCGAGCAATCAGCCCCAGCATTTT. This codes for CAISDRVSSNQPQHF. The chain joins TRBV10-3 to TRBJ1-5, with 7 bases that match TRBD1. The trim removed 6 bases at V and 1 base at J, leaving 6 bases unmatched. The CDR3 loop spans 15 amino acids. CDR1 is ENHRY and CDR2 is SYGVKD in the germline V gene.

The chain is built from TRBV20-1 and TRBJ2-7; 8 nucleotides match TRBD1. Germline V gene sequence: CDR1 DFQATT, CDR2 SNEGSKA (reference sequence). CDR3 size: 14 residues. Germline trimming cut 4 bases from V and 3 bases from J; bases unmatched to any gene: 8. This CDR3 reads CSAKDGQGSYEQYF. The CDR3 DNA is TGCAGTGCTAAAGATGGACAGGGAAGCTACGAGCAGTACTTC.

In this sample, this clonotype turned up many times. The genes are TRBV10-3 and TRBJ2-3; TRBD2 matches at 14 bases. V lost 10 bases to trimming and J lost 0 bases; unmatched junction nucleotides: 6. The germline V gene has CDR1 ENHRY and CDR2 SYGVKD. This CDR3 has 16 amino acids. The CDR3 sequence: CASGLAGGPSTDTQYF. The CDR3 nucleotides are TGTGCCAGCGGACTAGCGGGGGGACCTAGCACAGATACGCAGTATTTT.